This T cell receptor (beta chain) was obtained from a study of shared clonotypes between healthy human individuals. The CDR3 runs to 16 residues. Germline CDR1 MNHEY, CDR2 SVGAGI. The V end lost 0 bases, the J end lost 4 bases, and 15 bases lay between the germline ends. TCRdb's copy holds only in-frame clones and misses some; the assay was immunoSEQ multiplex PCR. The table has around 1.6 million clones, 95% to 99% seen once. Specimen: naive CD4+ T cells sorted from blood. As to subset: CD45RA+ positively selected. The chain employs TRBV6-5 and TRBJ1-2, with D unresolved. The receptor comes from a man in his thirties or forties in good health. This CDR3 is CASSYSPILSGYGYTF. CDR3 DNA: TGTGCCAGCAGTTACTCCCCGATCCTTAGCGGCTATGGCTACACCTTC.